These T cell receptor beta chains were read from a single sample in a study of control samples from healthy donors and cancer patients. The protocol was immunoSEQ multiplex PCR, while the TCRdb copy is restricted to in-frame clones and leaves out a portion. The repertoire holds about 140,000 clones, with 88% as singletons. Input material: blood. The receptors originated from a woman aged 25 to 39 in good health. Both conserved end residues are part of each CDR3. A D gene is named only where the DNA matches it firmly. A clone size is listed for some rows: how often the clone was seen (once, few, many), or a class if it is expanded.

d_gene	v_gene	abundance	j_gene	CDR3aa	CDR3nt
NA	TRBV28	NA	TRBJ1-5	CASSSDRPQHF	TGTGCCAGCAGTTCCGATCGGCCCCAGCATTTT
NA	TRBV19	few	TRBJ1-1	CASSILVSRNTEAFF	TGTGCCAGTAGTATATTAGTGTCAAGGAACACTGAAGCTTTCTTT
TRBD2	TRBV3-1/TRBV3-2	NA	TRBJ2-1	CASSQGGLAGVLFF	TGTGCCAGCAGCCAAGGGGGACTAGCGGGAGTCCTGTTCTTC
NA	TRBV9	NA	TRBJ1-6	CASSARSRDGNSPLHF	TGTGCCAGCAGCGCTAGATCCCGGGACGGTAATTCACCCCTCCACTTT
NA	TRBV6-1	NA	TRBJ1-5	CASSEALRGEESNQPQHF	TGTGCCAGCAGTGAAGCGCTTCGGGGGGAAGAGAGCAATCAGCCCCAGCATTTT
TRBD2	TRBV30	NA	TRBJ2-1	CAWSHLAGGQQFF	TGTGCCTGGAGTCATCTAGCGGGAGGGCAGCAGTTCTTC
NA	TRBV19	NA	TRBJ1-5	CASSTRLQEGPQHF	TGTGCCAGTAGTACGCGGCTACAGGAAGGGCCCCAGCATTTT
TRBD2	TRBV25-1	NA	TRBJ2-3	CASSGDYTDTQYF	TGTGCCAGCAGTGGGGACTACACAGATACGCAGTATTTT
NA	TRBV5-5	NA	TRBJ1-2	CASSLGGGANYGYTF	TGTGCCAGCAGCTTGGGAGGCGGGGCTAACTATGGCTACACCTTC
NA	TRBV5-8	few	TRBJ1-3	CASSFQGSGNTIYF	TGTGCCAGCAGCTTTCAGGGCTCTGGAAACACCATATATTTT
NA	TRBV4-2	NA	TRBJ2-7	CASSQDWNFFSDVAYEQYF	TGTGCCAGCAGCCAAGATTGGAACTTTTTCTCGGACGTAGCCTACGAGCAGTACTTC
NA	TRBV3-1/TRBV3-2	NA	TRBJ1-5	CASSQEVSNQPQHF	TGTGCCAGCAGCCAAGAGGTCAGCAATCAGCCCCAGCATTTT
TRBD2	TRBV29-1	NA	TRBJ2-1	CSVGSSGSVYNEQFF	TGCAGCGTTGGATCCAGCGGGAGTGTATACAATGAGCAGTTCTTC
NA	TRBV24-1	NA	TRBJ1-3	CATSDPATPGNTIYF	TGTGCCACCAGTGATCCGGCGACGCCTGGAAACACCATATATTTT
NA	TRBV30	NA	TRBJ1-6	CAWSVQGGSPLHF	TGTGCCTGGAGTGTACAGGGCGGTTCACCCCTCCACTTT
NA	TRBV19	few	TRBJ1-2	CASSIPRPYGYTF	TGTGCCAGTAGTATACCCCGGCCCTATGGCTACACCTTC
TRBD1	TRBV6-1	once	TRBJ1-2	CASSEDQGVANYGYTF	TGTGCCAGCAGTGAAGACCAGGGGGTGGCTAACTATGGCTACACCTTC
NA	TRBV20-1	once	TRBJ2-1	CSASSRNSYNEQFF	TGCAGTGCTAGTAGCAGGAACTCCTACAATGAGCAGTTCTTC
TRBD1	TRBV20-1	NA	TRBJ2-3	CSASGQVKDTQYF	TGCAGTGCTAGTGGACAGGTCAAAGATACGCAGTATTTT
NA	TRBV5-1	NA	TRBJ2-4	CASSLAGLAKNIQYF	TGCGCCAGCAGCTTGGCAGGACTAGCCAAAAACATTCAGTACTTC
NA	TRBV30	NA	TRBJ1-1	CAWSDVTLGF	TGTGCCTGGAGTGACGTGACCCTTGGCTTT
NA	TRBV11-3	NA	TRBJ1-1	CASSSRIHTEAFF	TGTGCCAGCAGCTCCAGGATCCACACTGAAGCTTTCTTT
NA	TRBV27	once	TRBJ1-6	CATDDGAGDSPLHF	TGTGCCACCGACGACGGAGCTGGTGATTCACCCCTCCACTTT
NA	TRBV5-1	NA	TRBJ2-1	CASSLVIPVNNEQFF	TGCGCCAGCAGCTTGGTGATCCCCGTGAACAATGAGCAGTTCTTC
NA	TRBV28	NA	TRBJ1-2	CASRLSGAGGYTF	TGTGCCAGCAGATTGTCCGGGGCGGGAGGCTACACCTTC
NA	TRBV5-1	NA	TRBJ1-1	CASSPQPGQVNTEAFF	TGCGCCAGCAGCCCCCAACCGGGGCAGGTGAACACTGAAGCTTTCTTT
NA	TRBV30	NA	TRBJ1-1	CAWSVDMSYTEAFF	TGTGCCTGGAGTGTTGATATGTCATACACTGAAGCTTTCTTT
TRBD2	TRBV6-2/TRBV6-3	NA	TRBJ2-1	CASSPRPGGNEQFF	TGTGCCAGCAGTCCCCGTCCGGGAGGGAATGAGCAGTTCTTC
TRBD2	TRBV4-2	NA	TRBJ2-5	CASSQGTSGSPGKTQYF	TGTGCCAGCAGCCAAGGGACTAGCGGTTCCCCCGGAAAGACCCAGTACTTC
NA	TRBV2	NA	TRBJ1-4	CASREGGRGEKLFF	TGTGCCAGCAGGGAAGGGGGTCGAGGTGAAAAACTGTTTTTT
NA	TRBV9	NA	TRBJ2-7	CASSGGASETYEQYF	TGTGCCAGCAGCGGGGGGGCTAGCGAGACCTACGAGCAGTACTTC
NA	TRBV6-5	NA	TRBJ1-2	CASSYSAPSGYTF	TGTGCCAGCAGTTACTCGGCCCCGTCGGGCTACACCTTC
NA	TRBV23-1	once	TRBJ2-5	CASSQVSGFWFETQYF	TGCGCCAGCAGTCAAGTATCGGGGTTTTGGTTCGAGACCCAGTACTTC
NA	TRBV18	once	TRBJ2-7	CASSYGPSPMQYF	TGTGCCAGCTCCTACGGACCGAGTCCGATGCAGTACTTC
NA	TRBV28	NA	TRBJ1-2	CASSLYQVYGYTF	TGTGCCAGCAGTTTGTATCAGGTCTATGGCTACACCTTC
NA	TRBV19	NA	TRBJ1-2	CASSPNNVYGYTF	TGTGCCAGTAGTCCAAACAACGTCTATGGCTACACCTTC
NA	TRBV9	NA	TRBJ2-7	CASSKTPSYEQYF	TGTGCCAGCAGCAAAACCCCGTCCTACGAGCAGTACTTC
NA	TRBV14	NA	TRBJ2-7	CASSPRGDGHEQYF	TGTGCCAGCAGCCCTCGGGGCGACGGACACGAGCAGTACTTC
TRBD1	TRBV19	NA	TRBJ1-2	CASRESNRGYGYTF	TGTGCCAGTAGGGAATCAAACAGGGGCTATGGCTACACCTTC
NA	TRBV7-8	NA	TRBJ1-1	CASSLNVGTEAFF	TGTGCCAGCAGCCTGAACGTTGGCACTGAAGCTTTCTTT
NA	TRBV19	NA	TRBJ1-5	CASKDQGSQHF	TGTGCCAGTAAAGACCAGGGGTCCCAGCATTTT